The TCR beta chain described here comes from a study of prognosis after radiotherapy for stage I lung cancer. On the study more broadly: While 6 or 7 patients had squamous cell carcinoma tumors, the tumors of 11 to 12 were adenocarcinoma. No patient had concurrent therapy with stereotactic body radiotherapy. The study's findings and limits: Post-therapy Shannon entropy was lower in patients developing distant metastases following stereotactic body radiation therapy. It was not determined whether the expanded TCR clones were tumor-specific.

Two-round multiplex PCR amplified TCR beta CDR3 from genomic DNA. With primers specific to each TRBV and TRBJ gene, the first-round PCR was performed. TCRdb recomputed calls from the multiplex PCR reads with MiXCR, one row per CDR3 protein. The sample contains over 11,000 distinct CDR3 sequences, around 27% of which appear only once. This clonotype was counted many times. Its target is unknown. CDR1 SGHVS and CDR2 FQNEAQ come from the germline V gene. After removal of 4 bases from V and 8 bases from J, the junction contained 9 bases not matched to a gene. This CDR3 region has 15 residues. The starting material was PBMCs, obtained before or after stereotactic body radiation therapy (not recorded which). The rearrangement uses TRBV7-8 and TRBJ2-1; TRBD2 matches at 9 bases. This receptor was obtained from a donor over 45 with non-small cell lung cancer. The CDR3 is CASSSVAGVIYEQFF. CDR3 in DNA: TGTGCCAGCAGCTCCGTAGCGGGAGTGATCTATGAGCAGTTCTTC.